This entry describes one T cell receptor (beta chain). Antigen specificity is unknown. The sample originates from a study of long-term antiretroviral therapy in people with HIV. The wider study: The earliest specimens came about a decade ahead of the 2015 immediate-ART recommendation. Study-wide results and limits: Clones that had undergone expansion before ART dominated the repertoire at all time points. No data on ART adherence, viral resistance or therapy changes.

Treatment of all HIV participants took place in the United States. Version v3.0 of the immunoSEQ assay was performed at survey level. Assay used: immunoSEQ multiplex PCR; TCRdb lists only in-frame clones, some missing. The repertoire holds about 19,000 clones, with about four fifths as singletons. V was trimmed by 4 bases and J by 8 bases, leaving 11 bases between them. CDR1 LNHNV and CDR2 YYDKDF come from the germline V gene (reference sequence). This CDR3 contains 13 residues. The chain couples TRBV15 to TRBJ1-4; possibly TRBD1 for D (5 bases). Sequences were derived from unsorted PBMCs, sampled at the start of antiretroviral therapy, before treatment. This receptor was taken from a man between 18 and 29 years old with HIV. The CDR3 nucleotides are TGTGCCACCAGCATCCCCTGGGGGGAAAAACTGTTTTTT. Amino acids: CATSIPWGEKLFF. Looking up the rest from reference TRBV15 and TRBJ1-4 gives the full variable domain: DAMVIQNPRYQVTQFGKPVTLSCSQTLNHNVMYWYQQKSSQAPKLLFHYYDKDFNNEADTPDNFQSRRPNTSFCFLDIRSPGLGDTAMYLCATSIPWGEKLFFGSGTQLSVL.